The 7 T cell receptor beta chains given below trace back to one sample, sequenced in a study of radiation and T cells in renal cell carcinoma. Produced via immunoSEQ multiplex PCR; TCRdb's table is partial and in-frame only. The sample shows around 64,000 clones, about 80% of them seen only once. Described time point: blood 4 weeks post-SBRT, at nephrectomy. Treatment described: 15 Gy SBRT to primary tumor, nephrectomy 4 weeks later. The sample consisted of blood, taken from a patient whose treatment included radiotherapy and nephrectomy. Receptor source: a man in his sixties with renal cell carcinoma.

This chain connects TRBV20-1 to TRBJ2-1; no clear D. Trimming took off 5 bases at V and 4 bases at J, with 6 bases between the two ends. In germline, CDR1 is DFQATT, CDR2 SNEGSKA (reference sequence). The CDR3 loop spans 11 amino acids. The CDR3 nucleotides read TGCAGTGCTGACCAATACAATGAGCAGTTCTTC. The encoded protein is CSADQYNEQFF.

In its sample, this clone was seen many times. The genes are TRBV30 and TRBJ2-3; 8 nucleotides agree with TRBD2. With V trimmed by 5 bases and J by 4 bases, 14 bases remained unmatched. The CDR3 consists of 16 residues. Germline assignment: CDR1 GTSNPN and CDR2 SVGIG (reference sequence). The CDR3 loop is CAWQRAGEGVADTQYF. DNA for the CDR3: TGTGCCTGGCAACGAGCGGGAGAGGGGGTTGCAGATACGCAGTATTTT.

V usage is TRBV7-6 and J usage is TRBJ2-5; D tentatively fits TRBD1 or TRBD2 (5 bases each). The J call is in doubt because the DNA end fits TRBJ2-7 better. This CDR3 region has 16 residues. The germline gives CDR1 SGHVS, CDR2 FNYEAQ. For the CDR3, the DNA is TGTGCCAGCAGCTCCATAAACGGGACCATCTCCTACGAGCAGTACTTC. Its protein product is CASSSINGTISYEQYF.

This clone has just one count. The V gene is TRBV18, the J gene TRBJ2-5; D remains unclear. The V and J ends lost 0 bases and 5 bases respectively, with 10 bases between them. The germline V gene encodes CDR1 KGHSH and CDR2 LQKENI. This CDR3 region has 14 residues. Here the CDR3 reads CASSPPRGEETQYF. The CDR3, as DNA: TGTGCCAGCTCACCACCGAGAGGCGAGGAGACCCAGTACTTC.

The chain is built from TRBV10-2 and TRBJ2-7, with D unresolved. V lost 2 bases to trimming and J lost 2 bases, with 13 bases between them. The germline V gene encodes CDR1 WSHSY and CDR2 SAAADI. The CDR3 is 15 residues long. The CDR3 coding sequence is TGCGCCAGCAGTGAGGGGAACCCCACCCCCTACGAGCAGTACTTC. Translation gives CASSEGNPTPYEQYF.

The rearrangement joins TRBV5-1 to TRBJ2-3; D might be TRBD1 (6 bases). V was clipped by 4 bases and J by 0 bases, with 18 bases between them. This CDR3 contains 17 residues. Germline V gene data show CDR1 as SGHRS and CDR2 as YFSETQ. CDR3 region: CASSTKQGPLSTDTQYF. The CDR3 coding sequence is TGCGCCAGCAGCACGAAACAGGGACCTCTTAGCACAGATACGCAGTATTTT.

This chain connects TRBV7-9 to TRBJ1-2; D unclear. This CDR3 spans 13 amino acids. CDR1 is SEHNR and CDR2 is FQNEAQ in the germline V gene (reference sequence). V gave up 1 base and J gave up 4 bases, with 7 bases separating them. CDR3 in DNA: TGTGCCAGCAGCTTAGGCGGGCCCTATGGCTACACCTTC. Translating gives CASSLGGPYGYTF.